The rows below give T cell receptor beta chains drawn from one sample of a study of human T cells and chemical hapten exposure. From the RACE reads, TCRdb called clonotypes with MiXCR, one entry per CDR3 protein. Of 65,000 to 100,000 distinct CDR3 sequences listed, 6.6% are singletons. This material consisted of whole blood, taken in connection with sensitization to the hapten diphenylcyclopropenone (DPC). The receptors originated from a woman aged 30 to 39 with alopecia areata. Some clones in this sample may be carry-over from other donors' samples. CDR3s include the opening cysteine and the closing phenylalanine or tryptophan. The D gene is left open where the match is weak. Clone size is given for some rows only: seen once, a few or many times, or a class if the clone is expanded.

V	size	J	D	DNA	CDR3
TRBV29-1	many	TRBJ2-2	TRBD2	TGCAGCGTCGCCTCCGGGACTAGCGGGGTTGGTGGGGAGCTGTTTTTT	CSVASGTSGVGGELFF
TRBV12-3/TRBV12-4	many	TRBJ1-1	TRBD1	TGTGCCAGCAGTTCCGGGACAGTTGATAACACTGAAGCTTTCTTT	CASSSGTVDNTEAFF
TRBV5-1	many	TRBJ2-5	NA	TGCGCCAGCAGCTTGCAGGGGAAAGGGCAAGAGACCCAGTACTTC	CASSLQGKGQETQYF
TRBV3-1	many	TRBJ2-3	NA	TGTGCCAGCAGCCAAGAGAGTGCCGTGGATACGCAGTATTTT	CASSQESAVDTQYF
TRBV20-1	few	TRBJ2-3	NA	TGCAGTGCTAGCCCCGGGACGGACTTTACGGATACGCAGTATTTT	CSASPGTDFTDTQYF
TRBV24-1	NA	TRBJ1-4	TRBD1	TGTGCCACCGCCTCCGAGGACAGGGGACGTGAAAAACTGTTTTTT	CATASEDRGREKLFF
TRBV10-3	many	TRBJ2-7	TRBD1	TGTGCCATCAGTGACACGGGACAGGGATTGCCCCAGTACTTC	CAISDTGQGLPQYF
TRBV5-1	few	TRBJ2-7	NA	TGCGCCAGCAGCTATGACAGCTCCTACGAGCAGTACTTC	CASSYDSSYEQYF
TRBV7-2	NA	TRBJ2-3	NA	TGTGCCAGCAGCTTTCAACAGGGCCCAGATACGCAGTATTTT	CASSFQQGPDTQYF
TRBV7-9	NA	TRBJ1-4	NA	TGTGCCAGCAGCATCCCGGGGCTTGGAAAAGAAAAACTGTTTTTT	CASSIPGLGKEKLFF
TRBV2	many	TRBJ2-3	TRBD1	TGTGCCAGCGGGCTACAGGGGGCAATTTCAGATACGCAGTATTTT	CASGLQGAISDTQYF
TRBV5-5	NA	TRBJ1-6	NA	TGTGCCAGCAGCTTGGGTGTGCCGAACCCCTATAATTCACCCCTCCACTTT	CASSLGVPNPYNSPLHF
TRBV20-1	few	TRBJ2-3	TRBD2	TGCAGTGCCTATAGCGGGGGTCACACAGATACGCAGTATTTT	CSAYSGGHTDTQYF
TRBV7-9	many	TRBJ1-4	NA	TGTGCCAGCAGCTTTAAAGGACAGAGCGAAAAACTGTTTTTT	CASSFKGQSEKLFF
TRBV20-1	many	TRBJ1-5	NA	TGCAGTGCATCCACCCCAGGGGAAGGAAAGAATCAGCCCCAGCATTTT	CSASTPGEGKNQPQHF
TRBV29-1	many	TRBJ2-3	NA	TGCAGCGTTGTGTATGGGGGAGGCACAGATACGCAGTATTTT	CSVVYGGGTDTQYF
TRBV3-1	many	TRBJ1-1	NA	TGTGCCAGCAGCCACGTTGGGACACCAGGTGAAGCTTTCTTT	CASSHVGTPGEAFF
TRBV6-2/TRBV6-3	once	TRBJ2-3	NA	TGTGCCAGCAGTTATGTTGGAGTTGGTACGCAGTATTTT	CASSYVGVGTQYF
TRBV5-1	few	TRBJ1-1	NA	TGCGCCAGCAGCTTAACTGTCCTTGACACTGAAGCTTTCTTT	CASSLTVLDTEAFF